Presented here are 3 T cell receptor beta chains from one specimen sequenced in a study of technical replicates of blood from several donors. Clones were read by immunoSEQ multiplex PCR, and TCRdb kept only the in-frame ones, dropping some. The sample lists around 84,000 clones, more than 80% occurring once. Sequencing input: T cells isolated from PBMCs. The receptors originated from a human donor in good health.

This clone was seen only a few times. The CDR3 DNA reads as TGTGCCAGCTTATATGGGACAGGGGTTTGGGATAGCTATGGCTACACCTTC. Translated, it gives CASLYGTGVWDSYGYTF. The chain has TRBV7-2 and TRBJ1-2; TRBD1 matches 10 bases. V trimming: 8 bases; J trimming: 4 bases; junction bases outside the gene matches: 16. CDR3 length: 17 residues. Germline CDR1 is SGHTA and CDR2 is FQGNSA.

The chain employs TRBV5-1 and TRBJ2-5; 14 nucleotides match TRBD2. Germline V gives CDR1 SGHRS, CDR2 YFSETQ. The CDR3 covers 17 residues. V shed 3 bases, J shed 1 base, and the junction held 5 bases outside the gene matches. CDR3 loop: CASSSLGLAGAQETQYF. The DNA for the CDR3 is TGCGCCAGCAGCTCCCTGGGACTAGCGGGGGCCCAAGAGACCCAGTACTTC. The full variable domain, its missing parts supplied by reference TRBV5-1 and TRBJ2-5, is KAGVTQTPRYLIKTRGQQVTLSCSPISGHRSVSWYQQTPGQGLQFLFEYFSETQRNKGNFPGRFSGRQFSNSRSEMNVSTLELGDSALYLCASSSLGLAGAQETQYFGPGTRLLVL.

The chain has TRBV5-1 and TRBJ2-2, with D perhaps TRBD2 (6 bases). The CDR3 covers 13 residues. Trimming removed 0 bases from V and 6 bases from J, with 6 bases in between. Per germline, CDR1 SGHRS and CDR2 YFSETQ. The CDR3 DNA is TGCGCCAGCAGCTTGGGACTAGCCGGGGAGCTGTTTTTT. Translating gives CASSLGLAGELFF.